Listed below are T cell receptor beta chains from one sample, sequenced in a study of T cell responses to AZD1222 COVID-19 vaccine. Using immunoSEQ multiplex PCR, the repertoire was profiled, and TCRdb retains in-frame clones only, with some absent. The table lists 180,000 or so clones, about 86% of them singletons. This material consisted of peripheral blood, taken on day 0 of AZD1222 vaccination. These receptors originate from an adult in good health. Each CDR3 is given with its conserved first and last residue. The D gene is left open where the match is weak. The size entry is marked missing in some rows and otherwise reads once, few, many or a size class.

j_call d_call v_call clone_size cdr3_aa
TRBJ1-5 TRBD1 TRBV27 few CASSLTGGSNQPQHF
TRBJ1-5 - TRBV6-2/TRBV6-3 once CASSYQGLDQPQHF
TRBJ2-6 - TRBV5-1 - CASSHRQEGANVLTF
TRBJ2-7 - TRBV2 few CASDSYYEQYF
TRBJ1-2 - TRBV6-5 few CASRGQAAGDGYTF
TRBJ2-7 - TRBV27 - CASSGGSYEQYF
TRBJ1-1 - TRBV5-1 - CASSLEGPNTEAFF
TRBJ2-1 - TRBV7-3 - CASSTTSSPYNEQFF
TRBJ1-1 - TRBV2 - CASSERTFHTEAFF
TRBJ2-1 TRBD1 TRBV14 - CASGDRGYPYNEQFF
TRBJ2-3 TRBD1 TRBV15 once CATSRGTVIDTQYF
TRBJ1-5 - TRBV6-5 - CASSFSNQPQHF
TRBJ1-1 - TRBV12-3/TRBV12-4 - CASSRGTGTEAFF
TRBJ1-1 TRBD1 TRBV5-4 - CASSGGQGTNTEAFF
TRBJ1-2 - TRBV10-3 - CAISESGPYGYTF
TRBJ1-5 - TRBV6-2/TRBV6-3 - CASSQDQYSNQPQHF
TRBJ1-5 TRBD1 TRBV19 - CASSIGTGDSNQPQHF
TRBJ2-6 - TRBV11-3 - CASSQGGAGANVLTF
TRBJ2-5 - TRBV28 - CASSLRQLNQETQYF
TRBJ2-3 - TRBV7-8 - CASIGGSTDTQYF
TRBJ2-1 TRBD2 TRBV5-1 few CASSKTSGFDNEQFF
TRBJ2-3 TRBD2 TRBV30 once CAWSYSGFGTDTQYF
TRBJ1-1 - TRBV7-9 - CASSLEQWVTANTEAFF
TRBJ2-7 - TRBV3-1/TRBV3-2 - CASSQVVGVYEQYF
TRBJ1-3 TRBD1 TRBV7-2 - CASSLAWVRGRRGGNTIYF
TRBJ2-3 - TRBV6-5 - CASAARASTDTQYF
TRBJ2-1 TRBD2 TRBV4-1 - CASSQIAGYYNEQFF
TRBJ1-1 - TRBV29-1 - CSVPSGPLNTEAFF
TRBJ1-6 - TRBV29-1 few CSTRRTDNSPLHF
TRBJ2-7 TRBD1 TRBV6-1 - CASSEGDRAYEQYF
TRBJ2-7 - TRBV2 - CASSERGFYEQYF